These 2 T cell receptor beta chains were sequenced from one sample in a study of blood T cells in healthy people across ages. A sample-barcoded 5' primer and a J-beta primer mix were used in a second PCR of about 7 to 11 cycles. TCRdb independently ran MiXCR on the 5' RACE reads; one entry per CDR3 protein. The sample shows hundreds of thousands of distinct CDR3 sequences, under 25% of them seen only once. Sequenced: blood. These TCRs come from an older man in good health.

The V gene is TRBV6-1, the J gene TRBJ1-2, with D possibly matching TRBD1 (5 bases). Trimming stripped 0 bases from V and 8 bases from J, with 10 bases between. This CDR3 has 13 amino acids. CDR1 MNHNS and CDR2 SASEGT come from the germline V gene. CDR3 protein: CASSEAGGLGYTF. Here the CDR3 DNA reads TGTGCCAGCAGTGAAGCCGGGGGGTTGGGCTACACCTTC.

The chain couples TRBV20-1 to TRBJ2-1; 7 nucleotides match TRBD2. The end of the DNA aligns better with TRBJ2-7, so the J call may be wrong. Germline V lookup: CDR1 DFQATT, CDR2 SNEGSKA (reference sequence). There are 15 residues in the CDR3. CDR3 sequence: CSADGGGPRSREQYF. The CDR3 DNA sequence: TGCAGTGCTGATGGGGGAGGGCCTCGTTCGAGAGAGCAGTACTTC.